One sample yielded the 28 T cell receptor beta chains listed below, sequenced in a study of T cell responses to AZD1222 COVID-19 vaccine. Sequencing used immunoSEQ multiplex PCR; TCRdb keeps in-frame clones, though not all of them. The table includes around 140,000 clones, 75% to 90% detected once. This specimen was peripheral blood, taken on day 0 of AZD1222 vaccination. The receptors here all came from an adult in good health.

This rearrangement joins TRBV19 to TRBJ1-5, with TRBD1 matching over 8 bases. V trimming: 5 bases; J trimming: 10 bases; junction bases outside the gene matches: 7. This CDR3 spans 13 amino acids. Germline-derived CDR1 and CDR2 are LNHDA and SQIVND (reference sequence). The chain's CDR3 is CASSADRGSPQHF. The CDR3 DNA sequence: TGTGCCAGTAGTGCCGACAGGGGATCTCCCCAGCATTTT. The full variable domain, its missing parts supplied by reference TRBV19 and TRBJ1-5, is DGGITQSPKYLFRKEGQNVTLSCEQNLNHDAMYWYRQDPGQGLRLIYYSQIVNDFQKGDIAEGYSVSREKKESFPLTVTSAQKNPTAFYLCASSADRGSPQHFGDGTRLSIL.

The chain links TRBV5-8 to TRBJ1-5; D is possibly TRBD1 (6 bases). Germline V gives CDR1 SGHTS, CDR2 YDEGEE. Trimming stripped 0 bases from V and 1 base from J, with 14 bases between. This CDR3 contains 17 residues. The CDR3 region is CASSLDRGGRSNQPQHF. CDR3 in DNA: TGTGCCAGCAGCTTGGACCGGGGGGGCCGGAGCAATCAGCCCCAGCATTTT.

J is TRBJ1-2 and V is TRBV6-5; 8 nucleotides align to TRBD1. CDR1 is MNHEY and CDR2 is SVGAGI in the germline V gene. The CDR3 has 14 amino acids. The J segment lost 8 bases and the V segment lost 6 bases, leaving 11 bases of the junction unmatched. This CDR3 reads CASRRQGRRGGYTF. In nucleotides, the CDR3 is TGTGCCAGCAGACGACAGGGGAGACGTGGGGGCTACACCTTC.

This chain joins TRBV4-1 and TRBJ1-5; 8 nucleotides match TRBD1. This CDR3 is built from 14 residues. In germline, CDR1 is MGHRA, CDR2 YSYEKL. Trimming took 2 bases from V and 5 from J; bases not matched to a gene: 2. The CDR3 DNA sequence: TGCGCCAGCAGCCAACAGGGGGCAGATCAGCCCCAGCATTTT. Amino acids: CASSQQGADQPQHF.

This chain connects TRBV18 to TRBJ1-5; 7 nucleotides agree with TRBD1. Germline CDR1 reads KGHSH; CDR2 reads LQKENI. Trimming removed 3 bases from V and 1 base from J; junction bases left unmatched: 3. This CDR3 contains 15 residues. CDR3 sequence (DNA): TGTGCCAGCTCACCGGGACAGATAAGCAATCAGCCCCAGCATTTT. This translates into CASSPGQISNQPQHF.

In nucleotides, the CDR3 is TGTGCCTGGAGGGAGCGTTTCGCCTCCTATGGCTACACCTTC. The encoded protein is CAWRERFASYGYTF. This rearrangement joins TRBV30 to TRBJ1-2; no firm D call. Germline V gene data show CDR1 as GTSNPN and CDR2 as SVGIG (reference sequence). V lost 3 bases, J lost 4 bases, and 15 bases lay in between. The CDR3 is 14 amino acids.

The CDR3 coding sequence is TGTGCCAGCAGCTTAGGGGCAGGGTTCATCGAGCAGTACTTC. Its protein product is CASSLGAGFIEQYF. V is TRBV7-2 and J is TRBJ2-7; tentatively, D is TRBD1 (5 bases). CDR3 length equals 14 residues. Germline values: CDR1 SGHTA, CDR2 FQGNSA. The V end was cut by 1 base, the J end by 6 bases, with 13 bases between. Full variable domain (outside the CDR3, taken from reference TRBV7-2 and TRBJ2-7): GAGVSQSPSNKVTEKGKDVELRCDPISGHTALYWYRQSLGQGLEFLIYFQGNSAPDKSGLPSDRFSAERTGGSVSTLTIQRTQQEDSAVYLCASSLGAGFIEQYFGPGTRLTVT.

This sequence joins TRBV6-5 and TRBJ1-1, with 7 bases fitting TRBD1. This CDR3 region has 14 residues. The junction had 8 bases not matched to a gene; V was cut back by 5 bases and J by 5 bases. CDR1 and CDR2 from the germline V gene are MNHEY and SVGAGI. This CDR3 reads CASSRGRGSTEAFF. Written as DNA, the CDR3 is TGTGCCAGCAGTAGAGGCAGGGGGAGTACTGAAGCTTTCTTT.

Comment on this clone: The junction does not match germline at one end; this may be a read error. The V and J genes are TRBV7-9 and TRBJ1-5; no firm D call. This CDR3 comprises 12 residues. Germline CDR1 and CDR2: SEHNR and FQNEAQ (reference sequence). CDR3 sequence: CVSSPPGQPQHF. The CDR3 nucleotides read TGTGTCAGCAGCCCTCCGGGTCAGCCCCAGCATTTT. Variable domain in full (rest from reference TRBV7-9 and TRBJ1-5): DTGVSQNPRHKITKRGQNVTFRCDPISEHNRLYWYRQTLGQGPEFLTYFQNEAQLEKSRLLSDRFSAERPKGSFSTLEIQRTEQGDSAMYLCVSSPPGQPQHFGDGTRLSIL.

This clone was observed a few times. V is TRBV29-1 and J is TRBJ1-1; perhaps TRBD1 as D (5 bases). Trimming pared 5 bases from V and 4 bases from J, leaving 17 bases between. This CDR3 has 14 residues. Germline V CDR1 and CDR2: SQVTM, ANQGSEA. DNA of the CDR3: TGCAGCGTTCCCGTAGGGGCTGGGGTCACTGAAGCTTTCTTT. Translating it yields CSVPVGAGVTEAFF.

V usage is TRBV7-2 and J usage is TRBJ2-7; D is possibly TRBD1 or TRBD2 (5 bases each). CDR1 is SGHTA, CDR2 FQGNSA, per germline. The CDR3 totals 15 residues. V was clipped by 4 bases and J by 2 bases, with 15 bases between them. The CDR3 sequence: CASSWPSVGAYEQYF. The CDR3 DNA reads as TGTGCCAGCAGCTGGCCCTCCGTGGGGGCCTACGAGCAGTACTTC.

The rearrangement uses TRBV11-2 and TRBJ1-6; 8 bases are a match to TRBD1. After removal of 5 bases from V and 7 bases from J, the junction contained 10 bases not matched to a gene. Germline V CDR1 and CDR2: SGHAT, FQNNGV. The CDR3 is made up of 16 amino acids. Written as DNA, the CDR3 is TGTGCCAGCAGCACCCGCCCCAGGGGGCTCAATTCACCCCTCCACTTT. Translated: CASSTRPRGLNSPLHF.

J is TRBJ1-3 and V is TRBV18; 8 bases agree with TRBD1. Germline V gives CDR1 KGHSH, CDR2 LQKENI. The CDR3 sequence is 19 residues long. The junction had 11 bases not matched to a gene; V was cut back by 1 base and J by 0 bases. Written as DNA, the CDR3 is TGTGCCAGCTCACCACGATTGAGGACAGGGTTGAGCTCTGGAAACACCATATATTTT. It translates to CASSPRLRTGLSSGNTIYF.

V is TRBV30 and J is TRBJ1-1; D is uncertain. CDR3 length: 13 residues. Germline CDR1 is GTSNPN and CDR2 is SVGIG (reference sequence). Trimming took 3 bases from V and 0 from J, leaving 8 bases between them. In DNA form, the CDR3 reads TGTGCCTGGAGAACAGCCATGAACACTGAAGCTTTCTTT. This encodes CAWRTAMNTEAFF.

This chain uses TRBV28 with TRBJ2-7; 7 nucleotides agree with TRBD1. The CDR3 runs 14 residues. V dropped 7 bases and J dropped 4; count of bases not matched to a gene: 10. Germline V gives CDR1 MDHEN, CDR2 SYDVKM. CDR3 coding DNA: TGTGCCAGCAAAACACCGGGGACAGTTTACGAGCAGTACTTC. Translated, it gives CASKTPGTVYEQYF.

The chain combines TRBV6-1 with TRBJ1-5, with D unclear. The CDR3 is 13 residues long. V gave up 2 bases and J gave up 5 bases, with 7 bases separating them. Per the germline V gene, CDR1 is MNHNS and CDR2 is SASEGT. CDR3 loop: CASSEREDQPQHF. The CDR3 region has the DNA TGTGCCAGCAGTGAAAGGGAGGATCAGCCCCAGCATTTT.

The chain combines TRBV30 with TRBJ1-2; D may be TRBD1 (5 bases). The CDR3 contains 11 residues. Trimming pared 3 bases from V and 8 bases from J, leaving 10 bases between. The germline V gene encodes CDR1 GTSNPN and CDR2 SVGIG (reference sequence). CDR3 coding DNA: TGTGCCTGGAGGCAGGGACGAGGCTACACCTTC. It codes for CAWRQGRGYTF.

This clone was picked up a small number of times. The chain recombines TRBV2 with TRBJ2-3; D is uncertain. V shed 3 bases and J shed 5 bases, with 3 bases lying between them. The CDR3 is made up of 11 amino acids. CDR1 and CDR2 (germline): SNHLY, FYNNEI. CDR3 in DNA: TGTGCCAGCAGTGAGGAAGATACGCAGTATTTT. Translated: CASSEEDTQYF.

The chain couples TRBV3-1 (or the pseudogene TRBV3-2) to TRBJ1-1; D remains ambiguous. The CDR3 runs to 13 residues. Trimming shortened V by 0 bases and J by 7 bases, and 9 bases separated the two germline ends. Germline CDR1 LGHDT, CDR2 YNNKEL (reference sequence). The CDR3 nucleotides read TGTGCCAGCAGCCAAGAAGCAGTTAGTGAAGCTTTCTTT. Translating gives CASSQEAVSEAFF.

This chain links TRBV7-9 with TRBJ2-3, with TRBD1 matching 7 bases. The trim removed 0 bases at V and 2 bases at J, leaving 14 bases unmatched. The germline V gene has CDR1 SEHNR and CDR2 FQNEAQ (reference sequence). The CDR3 has 19 amino acids. The CDR3 coding sequence is TGTGCCAGCAGCTTAGCGCTAGGCTCCACAGGGGCGCCCACAGATACGCAGTATTTT. It codes for CASSLALGSTGAPTDTQYF.

There are a few counts of this clone. The V call is TRBV5-1, the J call TRBJ2-1; D is ambiguous. The CDR3 totals 14 residues. Germline V gene lookup returns CDR1 SGHRS and CDR2 YFSETQ. Trimming pared 4 bases from V and 0 bases from J, leaving 8 bases between. The CDR3, as DNA: TGCGCCAGCAGCGAACTAAGCTCCTACAATGAGCAGTTCTTC. Protein: CASSELSSYNEQFF. Combining the CDR3 with reference TRBV5-1 and TRBJ2-1 gives the whole variable domain KAGVTQTPRYLIKTRGQQVTLSCSPISGHRSVSWYQQTPGQGLQFLFEYFSETQRNKGNFPGRFSGRQFSNSRSEMNVSTLELGDSALYLCASSELSSYNEQFFGPGTRLTVL.

V is TRBV19 and J is TRBJ1-2; D is unresolved. The CDR3 runs 14 residues. Trimming left V 5 bases short and J 5 bases short, with 15 bases between. Germline CDR1 is LNHDA and CDR2 is SQIVND (reference sequence). The CDR3 bases are TGTGCCAGTAGTTCTAGAGACCATCCTTATGGCTACACCTTC. This sequence encodes CASSSRDHPYGYTF.

V and J are TRBV7-9 and TRBJ2-3; a weak D match, TRBD2 (6 bases). The CDR3 is 15 amino acids. Looked up from germline, CDR1 is SEHNR and CDR2 is FQNEAQ (reference sequence). Trimming pared 5 bases from V and 3 bases from J, leaving 15 bases between. The CDR3 sequence is CASSPPGGATDTQYF. CDR3 bases: TGTGCCAGCAGCCCACCGGGCGGGGCAACAGATACGCAGTATTTT.

J is TRBJ1-1 and V is TRBV12-3 or TRBV12-4; D uncertain. Trimming left V 3 bases short and J 5 bases short, with 10 bases between. The CDR3 runs 13 residues. The CDR3 spells CASSLVLATEAFF. DNA of the CDR3: TGTGCCAGCAGTTTGGTTTTAGCTACTGAAGCTTTCTTT.

The chain carries TRBV6-5 and TRBJ2-5; D is unclear. Trimming took off 6 bases at V and 9 bases at J, with 17 bases between the two ends. The CDR3 has 13 amino acids. The germline gives CDR1 MNHEY, CDR2 SVGAGI. CDR3 loop: CASSLDRARAQYF. The CDR3 bases are TGTGCCAGCAGCCTCGATAGGGCTAGAGCCCAGTACTTC.

The chain joins TRBV5-1 to TRBJ1-1; possibly TRBD1 for D (5 bases). This CDR3 contains 15 residues. V was pared by 5 bases and J by 1 base, with 15 bases between. CDR1 and CDR2 from the germline V gene are SGHRS and YFSETQ. The CDR3 is CASSLPPTGNTEAFF. The CDR3 coding sequence is TGCGCCAGCAGTCTTCCCCCTACAGGGAACACTGAAGCTTTCTTT.

The chain couples TRBV14 to TRBJ2-5; TRBD2 matches at 12 bases. Germline trimming cut 2 bases from V and 6 bases from J; bases unmatched to any gene: 7. Per germline, CDR1 SGHDN and CDR2 FVKESK. The CDR3 has 16 residues. The CDR3 spells CASSQRKTSGRQTQYF. The CDR3 DNA follows: TGTGCCAGCAGCCAACGAAAGACTAGCGGGAGACAGACCCAGTACTTC.

This chain connects TRBV7-6 to TRBJ1-5; weak D call: TRBD1 (5 bases). The CDR3 consists of 14 residues. CDR1 is SGHVS, CDR2 FNYEAQ, per germline. V gave up 4 bases and J gave up 5 bases, with 12 bases separating them. As DNA, the CDR3 is TGTGCCAGCAGCTCACGGGACGCCGATCAGCCCCAGCATTTT. Translation gives CASSSRDADQPQHF.